This passage covers 19 T cell receptor beta chains from one sample sequenced in a study of blood T cell repertoires in COVID-19. TCRdb's table, derived via immunoSEQ multiplex PCR, lists solely in-frame clones and lacks some. This table has about 400,000 clones, about 88% appearing once. Sequenced sample: peripheral blood. The receptors originated from a human donor in a cohort sampled during active COVID-19.

The chain links TRBV12-3 or TRBV12-4 to TRBJ1-2, with a weak D call TRBD1 (5 bases). Trimming shortened V by 5 bases and J by 4 bases, and 11 bases separated the two germline ends. The CDR3 spans 13 residues. The DNA for the CDR3 is TGTGCCAGCAGTGTAAGACAGACCTATGGCTACACCTTC. Amino acid sequence: CASSVRQTYGYTF.

The chain recombines TRBV29-1 with TRBJ2-5; D is possibly TRBD1 (6 bases). Looked up from germline, CDR1 is SQVTM and CDR2 is ANQGSEA. Trimming took 4 bases from V and 7 from J, leaving 16 bases between them. The CDR3 has 13 amino acids. Here the CDR3 DNA reads TGCAGCGTTGCCGAAGTACAAGGGGGGACCCAGTACTTC. Amino acids: CSVAEVQGGTQYF.

This chain links TRBV3-1 (or the pseudogene TRBV3-2) with TRBJ1-1; D may be TRBD1 (5 bases). V lost 1 base and J 6 bases, leaving 9 bases between the germline ends. Germline V gives CDR1 LGHDT, CDR2 YNNKEL (reference sequence). The CDR3 extends over 13 amino acids. The CDR3 here is CASSQVTVAEAFF. The DNA of the CDR3 is TGTGCCAGCAGCCAAGTGACAGTGGCTGAAGCTTTCTTT.

J is TRBJ1-1 and V is TRBV5-1; D is undetermined. The germline V gene has CDR1 SGHRS and CDR2 YFSETQ. CDR3 length: 13 residues. Trimming took 0 bases from V and 10 from J, leaving 13 bases between them. CDR3 in DNA: TGCGCCAGCAGCTTGGCTAGTCGGTCCCGAGCTTTCTTT. This gives the protein CASSLASRSRAFF. The complete variable domain, with remaining parts taken from reference TRBV5-1 and TRBJ1-1, reads KAGVTQTPRYLIKTRGQQVTLSCSPISGHRSVSWYQQTPGQGLQFLFEYFSETQRNKGNFPGRFSGRQFSNSRSEMNVSTLELGDSALYLCASSLASRSRAFFGQGTRLTVV.

The genes are TRBV10-3 and TRBJ1-1; tentative D call: TRBD1 (5 bases). The CDR3 extends over 12 amino acids. Germline values: CDR1 ENHRY, CDR2 SYGVKD. V was shortened by 8 bases and J by 3 bases, with 10 bases between the two germline ends. The CDR3 DNA is TGTGCCATCCGGGGGACTGACACTGAAGCTTTCTTT. Translated: CAIRGTDTEAFF.

The V gene is TRBV5-5, the J gene TRBJ2-3, with 12 bases aligning to TRBD2. The CDR3 totals 17 residues. Germline V lookup: CDR1 SGHKS, CDR2 YYEKEE (reference sequence). J was trimmed by 4 bases and V by 1 base; bases with no gene match: 7. The CDR3 sequence: CASSLTGLAGGPDTQYF. For the CDR3, the DNA is TGTGCCAGCAGCTTGACGGGTCTAGCGGGGGGGCCAGATACGCAGTATTTT.

The rearrangement uses TRBV7-8 and TRBJ2-1; D may be TRBD2 (5 bases). The V gene's germline CDR1 is SGHVS and CDR2 FQNEAQ. The CDR3 totals 11 residues. The V and J ends lost 5 bases and 10 bases respectively, with 9 bases between them. CDR3 region: CASSRSSEQFF. The CDR3 region has the DNA TGTGCCAGCAGCCGATCTAGCGAGCAGTTCTTC.

The V and J genes are TRBV30 and TRBJ2-5; tentative D call: TRBD1 (6 bases). The CDR3 loop spans 16 amino acids. Looked up from germline, CDR1 is GTSNPN and CDR2 is SVGIG (reference sequence). The V end lost 2 bases, the J end lost 0 bases, and 16 bases lay between the germline ends. CDR3 protein: CAWSRTGRGDQETQYF. CDR3 nucleotide sequence: TGTGCCTGGAGTCGCACAGGGAGAGGGGACCAAGAGACCCAGTACTTC.

The chain uses TRBV6-1 and TRBJ2-3, with 12 bases identical to TRBD2. After removal of 2 bases from V and 0 bases from J, the junction contained 3 bases not matched to a gene. The CDR3 is 17 residues long. CDR1 and CDR2 from the germline V gene are MNHNS and SASEGT. The CDR3 DNA follows: TGTGCCAGCAGTGAACTAGCGGGGGGGCCTAGCACAGATACGCAGTATTTT. It yields the protein CASSELAGGPSTDTQYF.

The V and J genes are TRBV3-1 (or the pseudogene TRBV3-2) and TRBJ1-6, with 10 bases identical to TRBD1. This CDR3 spans 13 amino acids. V lost 8 bases to trimming and J lost 7 bases; unmatched junction nucleotides: 2. From germline, CDR1 is LGHDT and CDR2 YNNKEL (reference sequence). The DNA of the CDR3 is TGTGCCAGCGGGGACAGGGGAAATTCACCCCTCCACTTT. The encoded protein is CASGDRGNSPLHF.

The genes are TRBV20-1 and TRBJ2-7; 8 bases are a match to TRBD2. Per the germline V gene, CDR1 is DFQATT and CDR2 is SNEGSKA (reference sequence). CDR3 length: 13 amino acids. V gave up 3 bases and J gave up 4 bases; unmatched junction bases: 5. The chain's CDR3 is CSASGGGRYEQYF. CDR3 DNA: TGCAGTGCTAGTGGCGGGGGGCGTTACGAGCAGTACTTC.

This clone was observed a single time. The V gene is TRBV9, the J gene TRBJ2-7; 8 bases are shared with TRBD2. Losses at the gene ends were 3 bases for V and 6 bases for J; bases not matched to a gene: 8. The CDR3 runs 14 residues. Germline V gives CDR1 SGDLS, CDR2 YYNGEE. CDR3 residues: CASSGREGGTEQYF. The CDR3 DNA reads TGTGCCAGCAGCGGACGGGAGGGGGGTACCGAGCAGTACTTC.

This rearrangement joins TRBV10-3 to TRBJ2-2, with no clear D. CDR1 is ENHRY and CDR2 is SYGVKD in the germline V gene. Trimming took 10 bases from V and 7 from J, leaving 10 bases between them. The CDR3 has 11 residues. CDR3 protein: CATSLGGELFF. As DNA, the CDR3 is TGTGCCACCTCTCTAGGCGGGGAGCTGTTTTTT.

The J gene is TRBJ2-7, the V gene TRBV4-2; 9 bases are a match to TRBD2. Germline lookup yields CDR1 LGHNA and CDR2 YNFKEQ. The V gene end was trimmed by 4 bases and the J gene end by 7 bases; junction bases not matched to a gene: 8. This CDR3 is 14 amino acids long. CDR3 DNA: TGTGCCAGCAGCCCCGGACTAGCGTCACAAGAGCAGTACTTC. It specifies CASSPGLASQEQYF.

The chain is built from TRBV19 and TRBJ1-5, with D maybe TRBD1 (6 bases). The CDR3 is 14 residues long. Germline-derived CDR1 and CDR2 are LNHDA and SQIVND (reference sequence). V was shortened by 6 bases and J by 6 bases, with 15 bases between the two germline ends. The CDR3 DNA reads TGTGCCAGTAGCATAACAGGGAGAGGTCAGCCCCAGCATTTT. Translated: CASSITGRGQPQHF. Filled out from reference TRBV19 and TRBJ1-5, the complete variable domain reads DGGITQSPKYLFRKEGQNVTLSCEQNLNHDAMYWYRQDPGQGLRLIYYSQIVNDFQKGDIAEGYSVSREKKESFPLTVTSAQKNPTAFYLCASSITGRGQPQHFGDGTRLSIL.

V gene TRBV5-1 combines with J gene TRBJ1-2; TRBD1 is a possible D gene (6 bases). CDR1 is SGHRS, CDR2 YFSETQ, per germline. V dropped 4 bases and J dropped 0 bases, with 16 bases sitting between them. The CDR3 is 16 amino acids. CDR3 in DNA: TGCGCCAGCAGCACCTTCCAGGGGCAGTCTAACTATGGCTACACCTTC. It translates to CASSTFQGQSNYGYTF.

The chain employs TRBV20-1 and TRBJ2-7; possible D gene TRBD2, 5 bases. Germline CDR1 and CDR2: DFQATT and SNEGSKA (reference sequence). The CDR3 is 10 amino acids. V was pared by 6 bases and J by 7 bases, with 10 bases between. This CDR3 is CSAKLGEQYF. The CDR3 region has the DNA TGCAGTGCCAAACTAGGAGAGCAGTACTTC.

V is TRBV4-2 and J is TRBJ2-3; 8 bases map to TRBD2. The length of the CDR3 is 16 residues. J was trimmed by 2 bases and V by 4 bases; bases with no gene match: 8. The germline gives CDR1 LGHNA, CDR2 YNFKEQ. The CDR3 loop is CASSPRVAGFTDTQYF. As DNA, the CDR3 is TGTGCCAGCAGCCCCCGGGTAGCGGGGTTCACAGATACGCAGTATTTT.

The chain couples TRBV28 to TRBJ1-5, with D possibly TRBD1 on 5 matching bases. The CDR3 contains 14 residues. The ends were cut back, 1 base at V and 3 bases at J, with 7 bases in the middle. Germline CDR1 MDHEN, CDR2 SYDVKM. CDR3 residues: CASSLLQDNQPQHF. In DNA, the CDR3 is TGTGCCAGCAGTTTATTACAGGACAATCAGCCCCAGCATTTT. Supplemented by reference TRBV28 and TRBJ1-5, the full variable domain reads DVKVTQSSRYLVKRTGEKVFLECVQDMDHENMFWYRQDPGLGLRLIYFSYDVKMKEKGDIPEGYSVSREKKERFSLILESASTNQTSMYLCASSLLQDNQPQHFGDGTRLSIL.